These 30 T cell receptor beta chains were sequenced from one sample in a study of response to subunit inactivated influenza vaccine (dated by TCRdb to 2017 to 2018). Library method: RT-PCR. Sequencing took place on an Illumina HiSeq 2500. TCRdb cleaned the public reads at Q25 with fastp, built clones with MiXCR and kept in-frame beta chains. When rows share a CDR3 protein, they turn into one entry using the most common DNA and genes. This sample has 650,000 to 850,000 distinct CDR3 sequences in its table, and roughly 14% of those were observed once. 5.5% to 8% of the sample is taken by the ten largest. The specimen was PBMCs from blood, collected around 15 days before vaccination. These receptors all come from a man aged 50 or older who received an inactivated influenza vaccine. Donor details come from another sample of the same person, matched by shared clones.

This clonotype was observed a few times. V gene TRBV10-3 combines with J gene TRBJ2-7; TRBD2 aligns across 7 bases. Germline assignment: CDR1 ENHRY and CDR2 SYGVKD. The CDR3 is made up of 17 amino acids. J lost 1 base, V lost 1 base, and 10 bases had no gene match. CDR3 sequence reads: CAISEFSTGGGSYEQYF. CDR3 coding DNA: TGTGCCATCAGTGAGTTCTCGACTGGCGGGGGATCCTACGAGCAGTACTTC.

This clonotype was seen repeatedly, ten times or more. CDR3 nucleotide sequence: TGTGCCAGCAGCCGGGACGACCACACCTACGAGCAGTACTTC. It encodes CASSRDDHTYEQYF. The V gene is TRBV6-2 or TRBV6-3, the J gene TRBJ2-7, with D perhaps TRBD1 or TRBD2 (5 bases each). The CDR3 extends over 14 amino acids. The germline CDR1 and CDR2 sequences are MNHEY and SVGEGT. V was trimmed by 6 bases and J by 2 bases, leaving 14 bases between them.

The chain carries TRBV5-1 and TRBJ1-2, with 10 bases aligning to TRBD1. Germline lookup yields CDR1 SGHRS and CDR2 YFSETQ. CDR3 length: 15 residues. The ends lost 4 bases at V and 5 bases at J; junction bases unmatched: 8. The CDR3 coding sequence is TGCGCCAGCAGCCCCAGACAGGGGGCGCCGTATGGCTACACCTTC. Its protein is CASSPRQGAPYGYTF. The full variable domain, with the rest looked up from reference TRBV5-1 and TRBJ1-2, is KAGVTQTPRYLIKTRGQQVTLSCSPISGHRSVSWYQQTPGQGLQFLFEYFSETQRNKGNFPGRFSGRQFSNSRSEMNVSTLELGDSALYLCASSPRQGAPYGYTFGSGTRLTVV.

This clonotype was seen a handful of times. The rearrangement links TRBV3-1 to TRBJ1-6; no clear D gene. CDR3 length: 17 residues. Germline CDR1 reads LGHDT; CDR2 reads YNNKEL (reference sequence). Trimming removed 0 bases at V and 13 bases at J, with 22 bases between. This CDR3 is CASSQDVWRADGRPLHF. The CDR3 bases are TGTGCCAGCAGCCAAGATGTTTGGAGGGCCGACGGTCGGCCCCTCCACTTT.

V gene TRBV29-1 combines with J gene TRBJ2-2; possible D gene TRBD1, 6 bases. The CDR3 has 13 amino acids. Looked up from germline, CDR1 is SQVTM and CDR2 is ANQGSEA. V gave up 4 bases and J gave up 4 bases, with 10 bases separating them. CDR3 DNA: TGCAGCGTTGGCGTCAGGGGCACCGGGGAGCTGTTTTTT. It codes for CSVGVRGTGELFF.

This chain uses TRBV15 with TRBJ1-1, with a tentative D call TRBD1 (6 bases). V lost 5 bases and J lost 0, with 10 bases in between. CDR3 length: 14 amino acids. Germline V gives CDR1 LNHNV, CDR2 YYDKDF (reference sequence). The CDR3 DNA is TGTGCCACCAGCCACAGGGAAATGAACACTGAAGCTTTCTTT. This encodes CATSHREMNTEAFF.

The rearrangement uses TRBV29-1 and TRBJ2-1; a possible D gene is TRBD1 (6 bases). CDR3 length: 14 amino acids. The germline gives CDR1 SQVTM, CDR2 ANQGSEA. V was cut by 7 bases and J by 3 bases, with 16 bases left in between. The CDR3 region is CSAPFSGDYNEQFF. The CDR3 DNA reads as TGCAGCGCCCCGTTTTCAGGGGACTACAATGAGCAGTTCTTC.

This clonotype has more than one count but fewer than ten. This chain uses TRBV20-1 with TRBJ1-5; the D gene is possibly TRBD1 (6 bases). This CDR3 region has 14 residues. V shed 5 bases and J shed 2 bases, with 13 bases lying between them. Germline V gene sequence: CDR1 DFQATT, CDR2 SNEGSKA (reference sequence). The CDR3: CSAYNRVGNQPQHF. CDR3 sequence (DNA): TGCAGTGCTTACAACAGGGTTGGCAATCAGCCCCAGCATTTT.

This clonotype has at least ten counts. The chain joins TRBV20-1 to TRBJ2-1, with D perhaps TRBD2 (5 bases). Germline V lookup: CDR1 DFQATT, CDR2 SNEGSKA (reference sequence). Deletions cut 5 bases from V and 5 bases from J, with 13 bases between. There are 13 residues in the CDR3. This CDR3 is CSAVTTNHNEQFF. The DNA of the CDR3 is TGCAGTGCTGTGACTACCAACCACAATGAGCAGTTCTTC.

This clonotype was counted between two and nine times. The V call is TRBV4-3, the J call TRBJ2-5; 8 nucleotides line up with TRBD2. The germline CDR1 and CDR2 sequences are LGHNA and YSLEER. The ends lost 0 bases at V and 2 bases at J; junction bases unmatched: 5. The CDR3 loop spans 16 amino acids. CDR3 region: CASSQDGTRPQETQYF. As DNA, the CDR3 is TGCGCCAGCAGCCAAGATGGGACTAGACCTCAAGAGACCCAGTACTTC.

The V call is TRBV27, the J call TRBJ1-4; weak D call: TRBD1 (5 bases). Deletions cut 6 bases from V and 8 bases from J, with 22 bases between. The CDR3 contains 16 residues. Germline CDR1 reads MNHEY; CDR2 reads SMNVEV (reference sequence). CDR3 amino acids: CASRANRGRASEKLFF. In nucleotides, the CDR3 is TGTGCCAGCAGAGCCAACCGGGGCAGGGCTTCCGAAAAACTGTTTTTT.

This clonotype was observed a handful of times. The rearrangement joins TRBV11-2 to TRBJ2-7, with D perhaps given as TRBD1 or TRBD2 (6 bases each). Trimming removed 5 bases from V and 2 bases from J, with 16 bases in between. The CDR3 consists of 15 residues. The germline gives CDR1 SGHAT, CDR2 FQNNGV. CDR3 loop: CASSLVTGATYEQYF. The CDR3 DNA follows: TGTGCCAGCAGCCTCGTGACGGGGGCGACCTACGAGCAGTACTTC.

This clonotype was seen more than once but under ten times. This CDR3 is CASSLLGGSVNEQFF. CDR3 bases: TGTGCCAGCAGCTTACTGGGGGGCTCTGTCAATGAGCAGTTCTTC. The rearrangement joins TRBV7-2 to TRBJ2-1; D is tentatively TRBD1 or TRBD2 (6 bases each). The germline V and J ends were trimmed by 2 bases and 6 bases, with 14 bases remaining between them. CDR3 length: 15 amino acids. In germline, CDR1 is SGHTA, CDR2 FQGNSA.

This clonotype occurred a few times. The chain recombines TRBV7-9 with TRBJ2-5; 8 bases agree with TRBD1. Trimming took 5 bases from V and 1 from J; bases not matched to a gene: 9. There are 16 residues in the CDR3. Germline lookup yields CDR1 SEHNR and CDR2 FQNEAQ (reference sequence). CDR3 residues: CASSLLGDRFQETQYF. Here the CDR3 DNA reads TGTGCCAGCAGCCTGCTGGGGGACAGGTTCCAAGAGACCCAGTACTTC.

The rearrangement links TRBV12-3 or TRBV12-4 to TRBJ1-6; no reliable D call. The V and J ends lost 3 bases and 10 bases respectively, with 13 bases between them. There are 14 residues in the CDR3. The CDR3 coding sequence is TGTGCCAGCAGTTTCGGTCAAGCGGGGTCACCCCTCCACTTT. This sequence encodes CASSFGQAGSPLHF.

This clonotype was seen a handful of times. The rearrangement uses TRBV5-1 and TRBJ2-7; possibly TRBD2 for D (7 bases). The CDR3 runs 16 residues. Germline assignment: CDR1 SGHRS and CDR2 YFSETQ. Trimming took 0 bases from V and 6 from J, leaving 19 bases between them. CDR3 residues: CASSLATDPRGGEQYF. The CDR3 region has the DNA TGCGCCAGCAGCTTGGCGACGGACCCTAGGGGGGGCGAGCAGTACTTC.

In its sample, this clonotype was seen a few times. The rearrangement links TRBV2 to TRBJ1-5; perhaps TRBD1 as D (5 bases). The ends were cut back, 3 bases at V and 7 bases at J, with 13 bases in the middle. Germline CDR1 is SNHLY and CDR2 is FYNNEI. The CDR3 is 14 amino acids. CDR3 coding DNA: TGTGCCAGCAGTGACAGGGCGAAAGGGCAGCCCCAGCATTTT. Translation: CASSDRAKGQPQHF.

This clonotype came up a few times. The CDR3 is CASSLAWITGNTIYF. The CDR3 DNA is TGTGCCAGCAGCTTAGCTTGGATAACTGGAAACACCATATATTTT. The chain uses TRBV7-9 and TRBJ1-3; D call uncertain. The CDR3 runs 15 residues. V was trimmed by 0 bases and J by 2 bases, leaving 8 bases between them. Germline values: CDR1 SEHNR, CDR2 FQNEAQ (reference sequence).

This clonotype has just a few counts. This chain connects TRBV27 to TRBJ2-7; the D is unclear. The CDR3 has 16 residues. Trimming removed 3 bases from V and 6 bases from J, with 21 bases in between. Germline lookup yields CDR1 MNHEY and CDR2 SMNVEV (reference sequence). The CDR3 coding sequence is TGTGCCAGCAGTTTTTGGCCCTCGGGCCCCGATACCGAGCAGTACTTC. This translates into CASSFWPSGPDTEQYF.

This clonotype was detected a few times. V gene TRBV6-2 or TRBV6-3 combines with J gene TRBJ2-2; 8 nucleotides line up with TRBD2. The germline gives CDR1 MNHEY, CDR2 SVGEGT. This CDR3 has 14 amino acids. J gave up 4 bases and V 6 bases, and 4 bases lay outside the gene matches. CDR3: CASRGAGVTGELFF. CDR3 DNA sequence: TGTGCCAGCAGGGGAGCGGGGGTCACCGGGGAGCTGTTTTTT.

There are many counts of this clonotype. The chain is built from TRBV12-3 or TRBV12-4 and TRBJ1-2, with D possibly being TRBD1 (5 bases). The V gene lost 1 base and the J gene lost 4 bases, with 7 bases spanning the gap. The CDR3 contains 13 residues. Written as DNA, the CDR3 is TGTGCCAGCAGTTTAGGCAGGGTCTATGGCTACACCTTC. Its protein product is CASSLGRVYGYTF.

The chain recombines TRBV29-1 with TRBJ2-5; D gene ambiguous. In germline, CDR1 is SQVTM, CDR2 ANQGSEA. Trimming removed 1 base from V and 4 bases from J, with 10 bases in between. The CDR3 extends over 13 amino acids. DNA of the CDR3: TGCAGCGTTGAAGCTCCCGGACGAGAGACCCAGTACTTC. It yields the protein CSVEAPGRETQYF. Combining the CDR3 with reference TRBV29-1 and TRBJ2-5 gives the whole variable domain SAVISQKPSRDICQRGTSLTIQCQVDSQVTMMFWYRQQPGQSLTLIATANQGSEATYESGFVIDKFPISRPNLTFSTLTVSNMSPEDSSIYLCSVEAPGRETQYFGPGTRLLVL.

This clonotype has a handful of counts. The rearrangement uses TRBV11-2 and TRBJ2-1; no reliable D call. V was trimmed by 0 bases and J by 10 bases, leaving 13 bases between them. The CDR3 has 14 residues. Looked up from germline, CDR1 is SGHAT and CDR2 is FQNNGV. The CDR3 region is CASSLDYLAREQFF. As DNA, the CDR3 is TGTGCCAGCAGCTTAGATTATCTTGCGCGGGAGCAGTTCTTC. Supplemented by reference TRBV11-2 and TRBJ2-1, the full variable domain reads EAGVAQSPRYKIIEKRQSVAFWCNPISGHATLYWYQQILGQGPKLLIQFQNNGVVDDSQLPKDRFSAERLKGVDSTLKIQPAKLEDSAVYLCASSLDYLAREQFFGPGTRLTVL.

This clonotype has just a few counts. The chain combines TRBV20-1 with TRBJ2-1, with TRBD2 matching over 7 bases. The CDR3 is made up of 14 amino acids. Germline trimming cut 1 base from V and 4 bases from J; bases unmatched to any gene: 4. Germline-derived CDR1 and CDR2 are DFQATT and SNEGSKA (reference sequence). The CDR3 nucleotides are TGCAGTGCTAGAGCCGGGAGGAGTTACAATGAGCAGTTCTTC. It is translated as CSARAGRSYNEQFF.

The genes are TRBV7-9 and TRBJ1-4; 7 nucleotides align to TRBD1. Trimming cost V 5 bases and J 6 bases; bases outside gene matches: 6. The CDR3 consists of 14 residues. The germline CDR1 and CDR2 sequences are SEHNR and FQNEAQ (reference sequence). In nucleotides, the CDR3 is TGTGCCAGCAGCCCCGGGACAGCGGATGAAAAACTGTTTTTT. Residues: CASSPGTADEKLFF.

The chain joins TRBV9 to TRBJ2-1, with TRBD2 matching 9 bases. V was clipped by 3 bases and J by 4 bases; unmatched bases: 14. This CDR3 is built from 18 residues. Germline CDR1 and CDR2: SGDLS and YYNGEE. The CDR3 is CASSGPPAGTSRYNEQFF. The CDR3 DNA reads TGTGCCAGCAGCGGGCCCCCGGCCGGGACTAGCCGTTACAATGAGCAGTTCTTC.

This chain uses TRBV2 with TRBJ2-5, with 7 positions matching TRBD1. The germline V gene encodes CDR1 SNHLY and CDR2 FYNNEI. Germline trimming cut 6 bases from V and 2 bases from J; bases unmatched to any gene: 9. The CDR3 runs to 15 residues. The CDR3, as DNA: TGTGCCAGCAGGATCGGGACAGACACGCAAGAGACCCAGTACTTC. It is translated as CASRIGTDTQETQYF. The variable domain in full, completed from reference TRBV2 and TRBJ2-5, reads EPEVTQTPSHQVTQMGQEVILRCVPISNHLYFYWYRQILGQKVEFLVSFYNNEISEKSEIFDDQFSVERPDGSNFTLKIRSTKLEDSAMYFCASRIGTDTQETQYFGPGTRLLVL.

In this sample, this clonotype turned up many times. V gene TRBV7-9 combines with J gene TRBJ1-6; possibly TRBD1 for D (6 bases). Germline CDR1 SEHNR, CDR2 FQNEAQ (reference sequence). V was clipped by 3 bases and J by 5 bases, with 14 bases between them. The CDR3 runs to 16 residues. CDR3 protein: CASSFLTGHDNSPLHF. The CDR3 region has the DNA TGTGCCAGCAGCTTCCTAACGGGACATGATAATTCACCCCTCCACTTT.

At least ten counts were recorded for this clonotype. Here the CDR3 reads CASRTSGFTDTQYF. The CDR3, as DNA: TGCGCCAGCAGAACCAGCGGGTTCACAGATACGCAGTATTTT. The V and J genes are TRBV5-1 and TRBJ2-3; D perhaps matches TRBD2 (6 bases). Germline V gene data show CDR1 as SGHRS and CDR2 as YFSETQ. The CDR3 consists of 14 residues. Trimming pared 5 bases from V and 2 bases from J, leaving 12 bases between.

The table lists this clonotype with a few counts. The chain couples TRBV20-1 to TRBJ1-2; D is uncertain. This CDR3 has 12 residues. V was pared by 3 bases and J by 2 bases, with 7 bases between. The germline V gene has CDR1 DFQATT and CDR2 SNEGSKA (reference sequence). The CDR3 loop is CSASKQNYGYTF. In nucleotides, the CDR3 is TGCAGTGCTAGTAAACAGAACTATGGCTACACCTTC.